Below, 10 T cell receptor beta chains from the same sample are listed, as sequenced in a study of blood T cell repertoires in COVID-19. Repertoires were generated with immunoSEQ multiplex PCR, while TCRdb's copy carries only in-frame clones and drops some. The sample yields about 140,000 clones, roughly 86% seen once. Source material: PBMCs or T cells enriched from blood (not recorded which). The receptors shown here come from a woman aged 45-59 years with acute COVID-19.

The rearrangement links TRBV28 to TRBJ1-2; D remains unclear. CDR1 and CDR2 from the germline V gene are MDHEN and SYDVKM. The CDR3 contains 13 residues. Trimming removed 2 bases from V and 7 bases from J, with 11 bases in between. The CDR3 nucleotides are TGTGCCAGCAGTTTAACTACGGTGGGTGGCTACACCTTC. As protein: CASSLTTVGGYTF.

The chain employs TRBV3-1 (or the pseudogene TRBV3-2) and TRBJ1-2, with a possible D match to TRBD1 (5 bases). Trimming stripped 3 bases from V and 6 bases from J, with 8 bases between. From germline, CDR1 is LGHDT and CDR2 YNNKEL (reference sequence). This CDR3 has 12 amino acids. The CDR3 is CASSHQGNGYTF. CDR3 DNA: TGTGCCAGCAGCCATCAGGGCAATGGCTACACCTTC.

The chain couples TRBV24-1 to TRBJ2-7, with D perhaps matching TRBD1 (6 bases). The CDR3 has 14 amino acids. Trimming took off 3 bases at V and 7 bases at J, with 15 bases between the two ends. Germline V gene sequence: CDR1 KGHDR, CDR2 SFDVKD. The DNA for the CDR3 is TGTGCCACCAGTGATGCCCGCGTTCAGGGGGAGCAGTACTTC. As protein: CATSDARVQGEQYF.

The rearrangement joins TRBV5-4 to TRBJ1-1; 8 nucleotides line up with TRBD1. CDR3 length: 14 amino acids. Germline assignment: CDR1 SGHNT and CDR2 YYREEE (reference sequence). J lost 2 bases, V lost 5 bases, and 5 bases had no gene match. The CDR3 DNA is TGTGCCAGCAGTCCCCAGGGGGCTAACACTGAAGCTTTCTTT. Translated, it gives CASSPQGANTEAFF.

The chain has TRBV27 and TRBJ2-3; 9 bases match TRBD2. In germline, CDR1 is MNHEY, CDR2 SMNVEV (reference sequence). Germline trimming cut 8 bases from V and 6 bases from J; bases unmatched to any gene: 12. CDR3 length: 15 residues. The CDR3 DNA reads TGTGCCAGCGGCCTAGCGGGGACTTACACCGATACGCAGTATTTT. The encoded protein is CASGLAGTYTDTQYF.

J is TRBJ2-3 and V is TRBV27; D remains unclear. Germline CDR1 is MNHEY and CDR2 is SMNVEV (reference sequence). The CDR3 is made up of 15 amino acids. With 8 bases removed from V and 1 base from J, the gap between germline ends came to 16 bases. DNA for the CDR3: TGTGCCAGCGCCTCCTTATTAGAGCGCACAGATACGCAGTATTTT. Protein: CASASLLERTDTQYF.

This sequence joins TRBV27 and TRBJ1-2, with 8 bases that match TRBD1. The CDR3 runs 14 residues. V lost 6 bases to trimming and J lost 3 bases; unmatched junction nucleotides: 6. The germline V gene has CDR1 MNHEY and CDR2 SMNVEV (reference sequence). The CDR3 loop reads CASRTGAGDYGYTF. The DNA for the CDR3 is TGTGCCAGCAGGACAGGGGCAGGGGACTATGGCTACACCTTC.

In DNA, the CDR3 is TGCGCCAGCAGCTTGGACGGAACAGGGGAAGGCTACACCTTC. This gives the protein CASSLDGTGEGYTF. This chain connects TRBV5-1 to TRBJ1-2, with 7 bases fitting TRBD1. This CDR3 is 14 amino acids long. J gave up 8 bases and V 0 bases, and 7 bases lay outside the gene matches. Germline V gives CDR1 SGHRS, CDR2 YFSETQ.

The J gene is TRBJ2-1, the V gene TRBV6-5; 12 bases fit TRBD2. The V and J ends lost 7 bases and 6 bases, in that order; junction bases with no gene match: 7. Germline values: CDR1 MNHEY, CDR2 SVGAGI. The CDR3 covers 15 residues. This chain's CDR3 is CASTGLAGLVNEQFF. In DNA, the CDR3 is TGTGCCAGCACGGGACTAGCGGGTCTGGTCAATGAGCAGTTCTTC.

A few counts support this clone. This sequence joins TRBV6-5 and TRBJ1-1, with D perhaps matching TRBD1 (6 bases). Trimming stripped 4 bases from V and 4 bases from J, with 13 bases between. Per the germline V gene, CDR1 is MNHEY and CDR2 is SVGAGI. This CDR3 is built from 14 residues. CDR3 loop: CASSSLQGPTEAFF. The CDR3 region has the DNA TGTGCCAGCAGTTCTCTACAGGGCCCCACTGAAGCTTTCTTT.